The present T cell receptor (beta chain) was sequenced within a study of T-cell reconstitution after alpha-beta-depleted transplantation in children. Study findings and constraints: T-cell counts and diversity at one year following transplant were attributed mainly to newly produced T cells. Expanded graft clones, several hundred of them, were reportedly the source of alpha-beta T cells about two months after transplant.

Preparation of the TCRbeta library used unique molecular identifiers. TCRdb re-called the PCR reads through MiXCR, storing one row per CDR3 protein. The table lists about 500,000 distinct CDR3 sequences, more than 9.5% of them singletons. The CDR3 sequence is 16 residues long. V lost 3 bases, J lost 3 bases, and 10 bases stayed unmatched. Germline CDR1 reads SGHRS; CDR2 reads YFSETQ. This clonotype was seen a handful of times. Its matching antigen is unknown. The sequencing here drew on PBMCs, mostly from graft donor cells, taken 180 days after TCRalphabeta/CD19-depleted stem cell transplant. The chain has TRBV5-1 and TRBJ2-7; 9 positions match TRBD1. The TCR comes from a female patient aged 2 to 10 who had a stem cell transplant for aplastic anemia, so the T cells may come from the graft donor. CDR3 residues: CASSWDRDPSRYEQYF. The CDR3 bases are TGCGCCAGCAGCTGGGACAGGGACCCATCCCGCTACGAGCAGTACTTC.